This T cell receptor (beta chain) was documented in a study of T cell repertoires in cytomegalovirus infection. Background on the study: CMV infection and matching HLA type were both indicated by public TCR beta signatures. Overall study findings and caveats: The study identified carriers of CMV plus the relevant HLA from cumulative public TCR beta family frequency. Within the response measured ex vivo, HLA-C-restricted CMV-specific TCR beta clonotypes were dominant.

Comments on this clonotype: As yet, its antigen is unknown.

In TCRdb, the reads were re-called with MiXCR into one record per CDR3 protein. The table includes about 100,000 distinct CDR3 sequences, about 22% detected once. The CDR3 extends over 16 amino acids. CDR1 is MNHNY, CDR2 SVGAGI, per germline (reference sequence). Between the trimmed V and J ends, which lost 6 bases and 7 bases, there was a span of 25 bases. The V gene is TRBV6-6, the J gene TRBJ2-7, with D perhaps matching TRBD2 (5 bases). This sequence was found in a human donor in good health (CMV status not recorded). Some clones in this sample may be carry-over from other donors' samples. The sequenced material came from CD8+ T cells from PBMCs. The CDR3 DNA reads as TGTGCCAGCAGCCTTATGACCGAGGGTTTTATGAGGGAGCAGTACTTC. Its translation: CASSLMTEGFMREQYF.